The clone carrying this T cell receptor (beta chain) was seen only a few times. What it recognizes is unknown. Per the germline V gene, CDR1 is SGDLS and CDR2 is YYNGEE. This CDR3 has 16 amino acids. With 3 bases removed from V and 2 bases from J, the gap between germline ends came to 12 bases. This sample stems from a study of T-cell reconstitution after alpha-beta-depleted transplantation in children. Study observations and caveats: The origin of alpha-beta T cells about two months after transplant was reportedly several hundred expanded graft clones. Where some patients showed high TCRbeta diversity at day 60, it came from recipient T cells and thymic progenitors that had survived.

Unique molecular identifiers were incorporated when the TCRbeta library was constructed. TCRdb processed the PCR reads anew with MiXCR; each CDR3 protein has one entry. The sample gives hundreds of thousands of distinct CDR3 sequences, about an eighth of which show up once; about 0.79% is in the top ten. This TCR came from a girl under 10 years old with congenital amegakaryocytic thrombocytopenia, due to receive a stem cell transplant. The material was PBMCs, obtained before TCRalphabeta/CD19-depleted stem cell transplant. The chain joins TRBV9 to TRBJ1-6; a possible D gene is TRBD1 (5 bases). The CDR3 DNA is TGTGCCAGCAGCGAGGCAGGGAGGGCCTATAATTCACCCCTCCACTTT. The encoded protein is CASSEAGRAYNSPLHF.